This T cell receptor (beta chain) was recovered during a study of spatial heterogeneity in lung cancer. In its sample, this clonotype was seen a few times. Its antigen is still unknown. Notes on the study in general: Mutation tallies in tumors tracked expanded intratumoral alpha and beta TCR counts. For tumor T cells, estimated coverage reached only roughly 7% (alpha) and about 12% (beta).

TCRdb reanalysed the 5' RACE reads using MiXCR and keeps one entry per CDR3 protein. Here the sample spans approximately 9,400 distinct CDR3 sequences, roughly 12% being singletons. As to time point: sample taken at primary tumor resection. Source: lung tumor tissue, taken at surgery. The sequence was collected from a female donor with early-stage non-small cell lung cancer.

The chain's CDR3 is CASSYSGGLSTDTQYF. The CDR3 DNA reads TGTGCCAGCAGCTATAGCGGCGGGCTTAGCACAGATACGCAGTATTTT. The rearrangement uses TRBV7-9 and TRBJ2-3; D is possibly TRBD2 (6 bases). The V and J ends lost 4 bases and 0 bases respectively, with 14 bases between them. This CDR3 region has 16 residues. Germline V gives CDR1 SEHNR, CDR2 FQNEAQ (reference sequence).